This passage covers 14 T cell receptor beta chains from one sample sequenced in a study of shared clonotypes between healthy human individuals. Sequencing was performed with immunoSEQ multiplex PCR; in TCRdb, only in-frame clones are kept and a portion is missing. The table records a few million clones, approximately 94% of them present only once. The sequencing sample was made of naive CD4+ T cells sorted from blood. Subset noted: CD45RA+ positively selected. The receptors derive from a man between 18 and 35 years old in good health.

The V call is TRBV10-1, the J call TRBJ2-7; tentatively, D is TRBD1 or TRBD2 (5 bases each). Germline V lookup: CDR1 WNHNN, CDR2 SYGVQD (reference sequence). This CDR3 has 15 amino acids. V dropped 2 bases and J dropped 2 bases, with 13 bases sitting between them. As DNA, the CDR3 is TGCGCCAGCAGTGAGATGGCAGGGAGTACCTACGAGCAGTACTTC. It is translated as CASSEMAGSTYEQYF.

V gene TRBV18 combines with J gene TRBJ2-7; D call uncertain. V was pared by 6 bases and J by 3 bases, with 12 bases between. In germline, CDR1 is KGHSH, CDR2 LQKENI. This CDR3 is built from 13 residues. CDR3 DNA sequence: TGTGCCAGCTCGTCCCGACTTGGCTACGAGCAGTACTTC. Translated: CASSSRLGYEQYF.

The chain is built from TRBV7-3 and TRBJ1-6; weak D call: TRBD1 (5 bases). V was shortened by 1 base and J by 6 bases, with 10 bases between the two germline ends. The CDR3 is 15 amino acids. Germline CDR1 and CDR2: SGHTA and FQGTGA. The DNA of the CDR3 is TGTGCCAGCAGCTTAATCGGGGGAGGTAATTCACCCCTCCACTTT. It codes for CASSLIGGGNSPLHF.

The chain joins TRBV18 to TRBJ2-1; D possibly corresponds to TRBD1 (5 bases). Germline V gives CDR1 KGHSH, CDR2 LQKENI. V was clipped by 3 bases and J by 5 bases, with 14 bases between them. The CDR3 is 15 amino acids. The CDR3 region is CASSPRRQSNNEQFF. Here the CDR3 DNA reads TGTGCCAGCTCACCTCGGAGACAGAGTAACAATGAGCAGTTCTTC.

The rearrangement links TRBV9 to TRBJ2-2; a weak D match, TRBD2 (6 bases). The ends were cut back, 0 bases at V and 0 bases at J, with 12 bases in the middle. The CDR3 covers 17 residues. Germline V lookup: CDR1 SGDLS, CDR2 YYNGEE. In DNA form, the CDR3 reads TGTGCCAGCAGCGTAGACGGGGGTCGCGCGAACACCGGGGAGCTGTTTTTT. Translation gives CASSVDGGRANTGELFF.

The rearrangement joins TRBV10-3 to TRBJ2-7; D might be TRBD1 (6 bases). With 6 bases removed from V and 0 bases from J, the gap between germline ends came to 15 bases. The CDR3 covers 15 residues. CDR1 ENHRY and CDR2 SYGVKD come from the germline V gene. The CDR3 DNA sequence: TGTGCCATCAGCCTTAAGGGGGAGAACTCCTACGAGCAGTACTTC. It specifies CAISLKGENSYEQYF.

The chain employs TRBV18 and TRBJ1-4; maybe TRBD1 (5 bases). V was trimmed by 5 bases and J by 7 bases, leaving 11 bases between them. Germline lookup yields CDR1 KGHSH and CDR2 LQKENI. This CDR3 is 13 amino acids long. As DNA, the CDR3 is TGTGCCAGCTCAGGGACCGGCGTTGAAAAACTGTTTTTT. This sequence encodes CASSGTGVEKLFF.

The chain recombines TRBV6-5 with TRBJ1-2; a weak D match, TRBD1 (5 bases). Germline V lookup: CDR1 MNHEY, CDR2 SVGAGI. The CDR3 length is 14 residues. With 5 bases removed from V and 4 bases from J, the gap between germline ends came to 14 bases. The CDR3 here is CASSRAPGAYGYTF. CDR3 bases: TGTGCCAGCAGTCGGGCCCCCGGGGCCTATGGCTACACCTTC.

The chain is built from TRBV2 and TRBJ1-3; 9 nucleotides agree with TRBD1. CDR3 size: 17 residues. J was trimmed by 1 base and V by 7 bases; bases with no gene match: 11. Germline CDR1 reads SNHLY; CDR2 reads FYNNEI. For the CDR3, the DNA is TGTGCCAGCAATCCGGGACAGGGCTTTGGTTCTGGAAACACCATATATTTT. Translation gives CASNPGQGFGSGNTIYF.

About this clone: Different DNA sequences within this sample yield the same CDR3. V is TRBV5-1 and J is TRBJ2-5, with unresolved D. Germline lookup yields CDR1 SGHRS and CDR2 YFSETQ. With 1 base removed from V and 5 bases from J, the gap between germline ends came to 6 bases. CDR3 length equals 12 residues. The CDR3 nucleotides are TGCGCCAGCAGCTTGAGCGAGGAGACCCAGTACTTC. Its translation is CASSLSEETQYF.

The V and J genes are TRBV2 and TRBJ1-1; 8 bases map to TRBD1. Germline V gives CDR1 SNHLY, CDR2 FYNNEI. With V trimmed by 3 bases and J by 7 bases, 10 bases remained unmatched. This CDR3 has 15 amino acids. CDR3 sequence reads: CASSEYQTGVGEAFF. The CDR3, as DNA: TGTGCCAGCAGTGAGTATCAGACAGGGGTTGGTGAAGCTTTCTTT.

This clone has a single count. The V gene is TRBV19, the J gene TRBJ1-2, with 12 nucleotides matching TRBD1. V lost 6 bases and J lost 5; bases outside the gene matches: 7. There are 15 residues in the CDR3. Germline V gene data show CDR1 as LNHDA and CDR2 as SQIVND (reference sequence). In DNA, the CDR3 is TGTGCCAGTAGCTCCCCGGGACAGGGGGCATATGGCTACACCTTC. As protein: CASSSPGQGAYGYTF.

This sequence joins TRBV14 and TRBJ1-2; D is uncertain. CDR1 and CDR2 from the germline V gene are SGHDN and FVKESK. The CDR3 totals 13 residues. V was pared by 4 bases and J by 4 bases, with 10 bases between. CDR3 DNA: TGTGCCAGCAGCCGATGGACGGCCTATGGCTACACCTTC. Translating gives CASSRWTAYGYTF.

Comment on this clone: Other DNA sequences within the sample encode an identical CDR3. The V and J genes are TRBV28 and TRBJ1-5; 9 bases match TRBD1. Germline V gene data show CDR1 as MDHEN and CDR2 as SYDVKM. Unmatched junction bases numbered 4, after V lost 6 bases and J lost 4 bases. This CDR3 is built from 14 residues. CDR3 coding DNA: TGTGCCAGCAGAAGACAGGGGGGGAATCAGCCCCAGCATTTT. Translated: CASRRQGGNQPQHF.